The subject of this entry is one TCR beta chain. Its antigen is unidentified. These data are taken from a study of cytomegalovirus exposure and HLA in healthy donors. Study-level background: Counted in an early data release were about 85 million unique TCRs from HLA-typed donors.

Regarding the study as a whole: Most TCR sequences proved rare, with some public TCRs found in many donors. The study had only CMV serostatus as immune exposure information. Exclusion applied to some V segments, including TRBV6-2 and TRBV6-3, as they were indistinguishable.

CDR1 is SGHTA, CDR2 FQGNSA, per germline. The V gene end was trimmed by 4 bases and the J gene end by 5 bases; junction bases not matched to a gene: 10. The CDR3 extends over 17 amino acids. PCR amplification relied on 60 Vbeta primers (plus 13 Jbeta primers). Measured with immunoSEQ multiplex PCR; TCRdb has only the in-frame clones, and not every one. The table lists approximately 140,000 clones, 82% of them singletons. This clonotype was obtained from a woman in her forties in good health and CMV-seronegative. Material for sequencing was PBMCs. The chain carries TRBV7-2 and TRBJ2-5; 13 bases are a match to TRBD2. The CDR3 region is CASSSGLAGFSGETQYF. The DNA for the CDR3 is TGTGCCAGCAGCTCGGGACTAGCGGGATTCTCGGGGGAGACCCAGTACTTC.